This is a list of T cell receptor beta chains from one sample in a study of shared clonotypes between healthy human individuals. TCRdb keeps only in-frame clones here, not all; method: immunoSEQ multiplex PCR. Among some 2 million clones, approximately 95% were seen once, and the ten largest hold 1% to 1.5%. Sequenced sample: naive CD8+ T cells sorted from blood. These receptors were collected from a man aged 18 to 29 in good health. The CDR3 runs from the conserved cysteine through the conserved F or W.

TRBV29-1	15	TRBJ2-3	CSVEDQTSSTDTQYF
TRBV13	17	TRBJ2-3	CASSYTLAGGSTDTQYF
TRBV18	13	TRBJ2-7	CASSPPADYEQYF
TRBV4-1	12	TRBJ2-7	CASSQSTYEQYF
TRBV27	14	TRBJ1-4	CASGHGTASSKLFF
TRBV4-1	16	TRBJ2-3	CASSPIPGQGTDTQYF
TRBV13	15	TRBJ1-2	CASSSDREGYYGYTF
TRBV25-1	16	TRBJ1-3	CASSDYAASSGNTIYF
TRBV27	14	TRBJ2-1	CASSLFNLYNEQFF
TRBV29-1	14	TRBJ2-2	CSVEDGTGTGELFF
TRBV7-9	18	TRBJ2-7	CASSGSTTGNEGTYEQYF
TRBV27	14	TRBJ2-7	CASSSGLAPYEQYF
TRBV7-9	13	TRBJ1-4	CASSLNTNEKLFF
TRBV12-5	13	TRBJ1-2	CASGLVGVFGYTF
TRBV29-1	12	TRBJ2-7	CSVAPSSYEQYF
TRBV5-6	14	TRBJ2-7	CASSELAGGLEQYF
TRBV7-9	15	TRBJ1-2	CASSPEQGFFYGYTF
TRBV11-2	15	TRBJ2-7	CASSLTAIADYEQYF
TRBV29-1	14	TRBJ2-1	CSVGTGASYNEQFF
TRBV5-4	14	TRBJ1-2	CASSVLQGAEGYTF
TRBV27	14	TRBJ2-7	CASSLNPGGYEQYF
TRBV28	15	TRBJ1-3	CASSPGLLSGNTIYF
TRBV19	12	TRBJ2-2	CASRWLTGELFF
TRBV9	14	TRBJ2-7	CASSVRTGDYEQYF
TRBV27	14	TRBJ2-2	CASTLTGRTGELFF
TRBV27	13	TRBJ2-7	CASSQQGSAEQYF
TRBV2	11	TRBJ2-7	CASTDRDEQYF
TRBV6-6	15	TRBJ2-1	CASSIGTGLNNEQFF
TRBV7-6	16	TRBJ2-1	CASTPLPGLAGQEQFF
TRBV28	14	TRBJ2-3	CASAEAGGTDTQYF
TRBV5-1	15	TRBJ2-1	CASSLGLGSYNEQFF
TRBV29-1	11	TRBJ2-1	CSVGSPNEQFF
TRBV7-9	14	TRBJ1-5	CASSDTGGNQPQHF
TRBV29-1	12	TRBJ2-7	CSVEGQGPEQYF
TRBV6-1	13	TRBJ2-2	CASPDRNTGELFF
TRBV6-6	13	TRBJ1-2	CASSSSQTYGYTF
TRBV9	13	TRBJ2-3	CASSIRPGDTQYF
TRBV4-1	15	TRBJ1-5	CASSQSIVTGSPQHF
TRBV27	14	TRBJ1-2	CASSLGLGSYGYTF
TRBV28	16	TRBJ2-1	CASSWGHEGRYNEQFF
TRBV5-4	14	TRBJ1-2	CASSLLGAYYGYTF
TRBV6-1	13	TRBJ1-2	CASSEATESTYTF
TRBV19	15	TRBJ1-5	CASSLTDYSNQPQHF
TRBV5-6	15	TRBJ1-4	CASIFLGQPNEKLFF
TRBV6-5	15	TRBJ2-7	CASSYGPGGSYEQYF